These T cell receptor beta chains were read from a single sample in a study of PD-L1 blockade in urothelial cancer. Clones were sequenced by immunoSEQ multiplex PCR, and TCRdb holds only the in-frame ones, with some missing. This sample has 70,000 to 90,000 clones; about 84% occur once, and the top ten carry over 13%. The sequences come from PBMCs, collected around atezolizumab (anti-PD-L1) treatment. The receptors here all came from a man in his 60s with urothelial cancer. CDR3s include the opening cysteine and the closing phenylalanine or tryptophan. Fields, in order: J gene, V gene, D gene, clone size, CDR3 DNA, CDR3 protein. The D gene is left open where the match is weak. Clone size is stated in some rows and not others, as once, few, many or a class when expanded.

j_gene: TRBJ2-5; v_gene: TRBV6-6; d_gene: -; abundance: once; CDR3nt: TGTGCCAGCAGTTACGGGGGCCTCCTGGAGACCCAGTACTTC; CDR3aa: CASSYGGLLETQYF
j_gene: TRBJ2-7; v_gene: TRBV5-1; d_gene: -; abundance: -; CDR3nt: TGCGCCAGCAGCCCTAGACAGGCGTCCTACGAGCAGTACTTC; CDR3aa: CASSPRQASYEQYF
j_gene: TRBJ2-5; v_gene: TRBV5-4; d_gene: -; abundance: -; CDR3nt: TGTGCCAGCAGCTTGGCCCTTAGCGAGTTGGAGACCCAGTACTTC; CDR3aa: CASSLALSELETQYF
j_gene: TRBJ2-7; v_gene: TRBV11-1; d_gene: -; abundance: -; CDR3nt: TGTGCCAGCAGCAAGTCCGGCAGGGATTCCGACGAGCAGTACTTC; CDR3aa: CASSKSGRDSDEQYF
j_gene: TRBJ1-2; v_gene: TRBV30; d_gene: -; abundance: -; CDR3nt: TGTGCCTGGAGCGGGAACCGTCTCGTGACCTTC; CDR3aa: CAWSGNRLVTF
j_gene: TRBJ1-4; v_gene: TRBV7-9; d_gene: -; abundance: -; CDR3nt: TGTGCCAGCAGCTTCCAATGGGGGGGCAATGAAAAACTGTTTTTT; CDR3aa: CASSFQWGGNEKLFF
j_gene: TRBJ1-5; v_gene: TRBV28; d_gene: -; abundance: many; CDR3nt: TGTGCCAGCAGTCCAAGTAGAGGAGGGTTTTACAATCAGCCCCAGCATTTT; CDR3aa: CASSPSRGGFYNQPQHF
j_gene: TRBJ1-4; v_gene: TRBV29-1; d_gene: -; abundance: -; CDR3nt: TGCAGCGTGGCCGTCCCTCTTACCACAACTAATGAAAAACTGTTTTTT; CDR3aa: CSVAVPLTTTNEKLFF
j_gene: TRBJ1-5; v_gene: TRBV10-3; d_gene: -; abundance: -; CDR3nt: TGTGCCATCAGTGTTACTAGGGTGGACCGGGGTCAGCCCCAGCATTTT; CDR3aa: CAISVTRVDRGQPQHF
j_gene: TRBJ2-7; v_gene: TRBV6-1; d_gene: TRBD2; abundance: -; CDR3nt: TGTGCCAGCAGAGCGACTAGCGGGATCTACGAGCAGTACTTC; CDR3aa: CASRATSGIYEQYF
j_gene: TRBJ2-1; v_gene: TRBV29-1; d_gene: -; abundance: -; CDR3nt: TGCAGCGTTGATGTGGCACGCACCTACAATGAGCAGTTCTTC; CDR3aa: CSVDVARTYNEQFF
j_gene: TRBJ2-7; v_gene: TRBV19; d_gene: TRBD2; abundance: once; CDR3nt: TGTGCCAGTAGTTCGAGACTAGCGGGAGTTTACGAGCAGTACTTC; CDR3aa: CASSSRLAGVYEQYF
j_gene: TRBJ2-7; v_gene: TRBV5-1; d_gene: -; abundance: -; CDR3nt: TGCGCCAGCAGCTTGGGACAGGTCGAGAACGAGCAGTACTTC; CDR3aa: CASSLGQVENEQYF
j_gene: TRBJ1-3; v_gene: TRBV14; d_gene: -; abundance: -; CDR3nt: TGTGCCAGCAGCCAAGGGTGGAGCCCTGGAAACACCATATATTTT; CDR3aa: CASSQGWSPGNTIYF
j_gene: TRBJ2-7; v_gene: TRBV18; d_gene: -; abundance: -; CDR3nt: TGTGCCAGCTCACCAAGACAAGTCTACGAGCAGTACTTC; CDR3aa: CASSPRQVYEQYF
j_gene: TRBJ1-1; v_gene: TRBV11-3; d_gene: TRBD1; abundance: few; CDR3nt: TGTGCCAGCAGCTTAAGGGACAGGGGGCATTTGGGCACTGAAGCTTTCTTT; CDR3aa: CASSLRDRGHLGTEAFF
j_gene: TRBJ2-7; v_gene: TRBV29-1; d_gene: TRBD1; abundance: -; CDR3nt: TGCAGCGCCCGGACAGGGTCGATTCAGTACTTC; CDR3aa: CSARTGSIQYF
j_gene: TRBJ2-2; v_gene: TRBV10-3; d_gene: TRBD1; abundance: -; CDR3nt: TGTGCCATCAGCTTTCGGACAGGAACGAACACCGGGGAGCTGTTTTTT; CDR3aa: CAISFRTGTNTGELFF
j_gene: TRBJ2-7; v_gene: TRBV28; d_gene: TRBD2; abundance: -; CDR3nt: TGTGCCAGCAGTTCCCCCGCGGGGGGGGGCTACGAGCAGTACTTC; CDR3aa: CASSSPAGGGYEQYF
j_gene: TRBJ1-5; v_gene: TRBV6-1; d_gene: -; abundance: -; CDR3nt: TGTGCCAGCACTCTTCTCGGGGACAATCAGCCCCAGCATTTT; CDR3aa: CASTLLGDNQPQHF
j_gene: TRBJ2-3; v_gene: TRBV10-2; d_gene: -; abundance: -; CDR3nt: TGCGCCAGCAGTGAGCCGGCGGGAAGCACAGATACGCAGTATTTT; CDR3aa: CASSEPAGSTDTQYF
j_gene: TRBJ2-4; v_gene: TRBV6-5; d_gene: TRBD1; abundance: -; CDR3nt: TGTGCCAGCAGTTACAAGGGGGCGTTAAACATTCAGTACTTC; CDR3aa: CASSYKGALNIQYF
j_gene: TRBJ1-5; v_gene: TRBV2; d_gene: TRBD1; abundance: -; CDR3nt: TGTGCCAGCAGGGGACAGTCTCAGCCCCAGCATTTT; CDR3aa: CASRGQSQPQHF